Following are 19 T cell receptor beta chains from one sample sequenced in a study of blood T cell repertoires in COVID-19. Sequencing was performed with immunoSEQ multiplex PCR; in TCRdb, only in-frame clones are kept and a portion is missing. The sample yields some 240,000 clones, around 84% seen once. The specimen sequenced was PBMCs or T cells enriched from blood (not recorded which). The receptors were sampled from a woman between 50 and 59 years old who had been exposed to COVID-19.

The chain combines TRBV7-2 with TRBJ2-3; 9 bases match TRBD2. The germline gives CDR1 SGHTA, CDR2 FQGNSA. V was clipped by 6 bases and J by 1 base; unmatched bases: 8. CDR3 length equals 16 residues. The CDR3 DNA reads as TGTGCCAGCAGTAAAGCGGAGCGGGGGGGCACAGATACGCAGTATTTT. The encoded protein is CASSKAERGGTDTQYF.

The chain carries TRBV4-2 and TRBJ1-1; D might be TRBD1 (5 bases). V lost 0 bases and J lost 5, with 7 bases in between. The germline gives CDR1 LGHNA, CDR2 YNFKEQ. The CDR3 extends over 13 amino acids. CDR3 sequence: CASSQDDSTEAFF. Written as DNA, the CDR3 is TGTGCCAGCAGCCAAGACGACAGTACTGAAGCTTTCTTT.

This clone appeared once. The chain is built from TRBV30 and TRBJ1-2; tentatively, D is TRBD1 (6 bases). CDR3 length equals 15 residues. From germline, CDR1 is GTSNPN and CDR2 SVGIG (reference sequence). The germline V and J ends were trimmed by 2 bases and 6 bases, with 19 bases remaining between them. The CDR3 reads CAWSSQGSGSDGYTF. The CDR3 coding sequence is TGTGCCTGGAGTTCTCAGGGGTCTGGGAGTGATGGCTACACCTTC.

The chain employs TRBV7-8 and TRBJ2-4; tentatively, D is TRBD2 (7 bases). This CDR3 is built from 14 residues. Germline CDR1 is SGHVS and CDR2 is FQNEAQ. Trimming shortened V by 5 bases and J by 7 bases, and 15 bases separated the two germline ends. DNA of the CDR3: TGTGCCAGCAGCCCGGGGGGCCCAACTAACATTCAGTACTTC. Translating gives CASSPGGPTNIQYF.

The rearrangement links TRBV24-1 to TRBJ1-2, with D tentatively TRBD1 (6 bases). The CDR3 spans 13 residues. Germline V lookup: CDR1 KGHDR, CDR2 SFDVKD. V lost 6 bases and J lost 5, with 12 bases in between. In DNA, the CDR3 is TGTGCCACCAGTAGGGGGTCGCGGTATGGCTACACCTTC. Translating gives CATSRGSRYGYTF.

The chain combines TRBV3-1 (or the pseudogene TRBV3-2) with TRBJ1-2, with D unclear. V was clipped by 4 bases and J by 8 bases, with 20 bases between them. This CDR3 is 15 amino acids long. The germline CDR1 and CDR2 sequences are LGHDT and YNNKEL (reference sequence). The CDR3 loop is CASSPRDRLVMGYTF. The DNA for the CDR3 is TGTGCCAGCAGCCCGAGAGATAGACTTGTGATGGGCTACACCTTC.

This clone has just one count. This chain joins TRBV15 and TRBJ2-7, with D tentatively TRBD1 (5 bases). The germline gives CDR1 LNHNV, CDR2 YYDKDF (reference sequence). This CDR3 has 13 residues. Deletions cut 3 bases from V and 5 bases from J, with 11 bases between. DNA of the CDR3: TGTGCCACCAGCAGTACAGGTCGCGACGAGCAGTACTTC. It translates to CATSSTGRDEQYF.

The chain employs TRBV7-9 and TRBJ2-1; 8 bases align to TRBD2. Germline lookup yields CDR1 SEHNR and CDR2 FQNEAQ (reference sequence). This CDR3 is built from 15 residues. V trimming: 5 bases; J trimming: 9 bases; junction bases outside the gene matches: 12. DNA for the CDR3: TGTGCCAGCAGCCCCCCCGGGGGGGCTCCCATTGAGCAGTTCTTC. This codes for CASSPPGGAPIEQFF.

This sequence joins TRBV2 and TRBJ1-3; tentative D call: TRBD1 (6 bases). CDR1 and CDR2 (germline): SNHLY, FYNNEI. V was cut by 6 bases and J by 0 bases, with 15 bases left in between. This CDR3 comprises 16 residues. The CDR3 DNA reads TGTGCCAGCAGGATCTTGACAGGACCCTCTGGAAACACCATATATTTT. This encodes CASRILTGPSGNTIYF.

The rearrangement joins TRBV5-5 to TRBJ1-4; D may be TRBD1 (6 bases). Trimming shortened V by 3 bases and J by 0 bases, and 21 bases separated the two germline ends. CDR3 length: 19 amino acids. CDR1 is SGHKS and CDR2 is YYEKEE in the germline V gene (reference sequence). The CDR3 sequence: CASSSTETGSGSTNEKLFF. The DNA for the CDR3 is TGTGCCAGCAGCTCCACGGAAACAGGGTCGGGGTCAACTAATGAAAAACTGTTTTTT.

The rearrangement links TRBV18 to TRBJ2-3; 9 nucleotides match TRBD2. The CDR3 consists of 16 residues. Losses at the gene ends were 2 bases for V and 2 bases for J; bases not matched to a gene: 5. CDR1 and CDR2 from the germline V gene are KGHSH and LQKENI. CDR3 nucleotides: TGTGCCAGCTCACCAGAGCGGGGGGCCTTCACAGATACGCAGTATTTT. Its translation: CASSPERGAFTDTQYF.

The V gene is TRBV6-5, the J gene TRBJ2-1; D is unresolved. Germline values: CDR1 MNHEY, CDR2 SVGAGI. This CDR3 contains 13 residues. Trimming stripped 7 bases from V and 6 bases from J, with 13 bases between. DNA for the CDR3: TGTGCCAGCACGCACCCCGGGTTCAATGAGCAGTTCTTC. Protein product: CASTHPGFNEQFF.

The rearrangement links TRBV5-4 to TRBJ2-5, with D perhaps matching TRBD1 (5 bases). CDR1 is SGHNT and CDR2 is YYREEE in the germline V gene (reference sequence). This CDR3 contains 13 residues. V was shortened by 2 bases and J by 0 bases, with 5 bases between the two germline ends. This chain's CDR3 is CASSLQDQETQYF. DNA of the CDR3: TGTGCCAGCAGCTTACAGGACCAAGAGACCCAGTACTTC.

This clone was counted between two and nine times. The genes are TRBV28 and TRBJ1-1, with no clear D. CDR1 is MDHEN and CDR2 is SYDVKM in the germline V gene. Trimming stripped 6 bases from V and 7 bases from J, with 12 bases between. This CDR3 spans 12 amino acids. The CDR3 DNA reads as TGTGCCAGCAGCCGGACCGGGAATGAAGCTTTCTTT. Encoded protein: CASSRTGNEAFF. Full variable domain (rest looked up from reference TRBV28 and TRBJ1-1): DVKVTQSSRYLVKRTGEKVFLECVQDMDHENMFWYRQDPGLGLRLIYFSYDVKMKEKGDIPEGYSVSREKKERFSLILESASTNQTSMYLCASSRTGNEAFFGQGTRLTVV.

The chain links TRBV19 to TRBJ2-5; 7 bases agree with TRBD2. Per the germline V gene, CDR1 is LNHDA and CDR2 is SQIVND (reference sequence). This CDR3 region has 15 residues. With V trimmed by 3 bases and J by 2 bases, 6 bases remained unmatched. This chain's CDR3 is CASSIRGDVQETQYF. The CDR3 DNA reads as TGTGCCAGTAGTATTCGGGGGGACGTACAAGAGACCCAGTACTTC.

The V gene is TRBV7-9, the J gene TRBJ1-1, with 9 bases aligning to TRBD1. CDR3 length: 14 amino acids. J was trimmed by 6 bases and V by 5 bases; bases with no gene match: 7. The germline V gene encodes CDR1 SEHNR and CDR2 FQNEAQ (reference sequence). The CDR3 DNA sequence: TGTGCCAGCAGCCTAGGGACAGGGACATCTGAAGCTTTCTTT. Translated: CASSLGTGTSEAFF.

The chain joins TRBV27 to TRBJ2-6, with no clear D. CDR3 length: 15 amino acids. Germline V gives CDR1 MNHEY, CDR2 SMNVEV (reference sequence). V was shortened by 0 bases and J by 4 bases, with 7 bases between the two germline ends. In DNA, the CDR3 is TGTGCCAGCAGTTTATCGCGGCCGGGGGCCAACGTCCTGACTTTC. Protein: CASSLSRPGANVLTF. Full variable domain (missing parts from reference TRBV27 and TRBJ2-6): EAQVTQNPRYLITVTGKKLTVTCSQNMNHEYMSWYRQDPGLGLRQIYYSMNVEVTDKGDVPEGYKVSRKEKRNFPLILESPSPNQTSLYFCASSLSRPGANVLTFGAGSRLTVL.

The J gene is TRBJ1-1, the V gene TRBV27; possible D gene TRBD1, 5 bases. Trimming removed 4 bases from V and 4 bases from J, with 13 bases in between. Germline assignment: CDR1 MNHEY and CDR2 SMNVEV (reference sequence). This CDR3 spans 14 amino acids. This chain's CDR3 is CASSWGGLGTEAFF. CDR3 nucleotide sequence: TGTGCCAGCAGTTGGGGGGGACTGGGCACTGAAGCTTTCTTT.

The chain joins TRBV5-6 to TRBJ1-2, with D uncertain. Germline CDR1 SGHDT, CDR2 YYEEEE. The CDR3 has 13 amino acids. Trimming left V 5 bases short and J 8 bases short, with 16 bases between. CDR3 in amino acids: CASRVLAGGGYTF. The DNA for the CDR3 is TGTGCCAGCAGAGTGTTAGCGGGCGGGGGCTACACCTTC. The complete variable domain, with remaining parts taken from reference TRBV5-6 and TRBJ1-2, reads DAGVTQSPTHLIKTRGQQVTLRCSPKSGHDTVSWYQQALGQGPQFIFQYYEEEERQRGNFPDRFSGHQFPNYSSELNVNALLLGDSALYLCASRVLAGGGYTFGSGTRLTVV.